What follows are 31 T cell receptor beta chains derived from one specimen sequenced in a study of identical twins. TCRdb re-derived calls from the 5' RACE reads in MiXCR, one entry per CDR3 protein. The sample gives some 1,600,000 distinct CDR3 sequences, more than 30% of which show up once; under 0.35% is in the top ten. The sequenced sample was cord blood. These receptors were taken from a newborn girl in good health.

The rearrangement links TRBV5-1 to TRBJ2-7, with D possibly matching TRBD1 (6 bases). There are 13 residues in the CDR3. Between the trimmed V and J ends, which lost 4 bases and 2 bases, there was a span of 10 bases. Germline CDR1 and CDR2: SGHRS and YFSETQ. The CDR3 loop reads CASSGWDTYEQYF. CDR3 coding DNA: TGCGCCAGCAGCGGATGGGACACCTACGAGCAGTACTTC. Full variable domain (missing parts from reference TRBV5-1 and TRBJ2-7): KAGVTQTPRYLIKTRGQQVTLSCSPISGHRSVSWYQQTPGQGLQFLFEYFSETQRNKGNFPGRFSGRQFSNSRSEMNVSTLELGDSALYLCASSGWDTYEQYFGPGTRLTVT.

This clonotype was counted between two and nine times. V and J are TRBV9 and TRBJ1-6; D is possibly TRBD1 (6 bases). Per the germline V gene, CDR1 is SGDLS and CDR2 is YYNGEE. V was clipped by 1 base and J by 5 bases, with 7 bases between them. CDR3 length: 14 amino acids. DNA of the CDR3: TGTGCCAGCAGCGTACACAGGGATAATTCACCCCTCCACTTT. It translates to CASSVHRDNSPLHF.

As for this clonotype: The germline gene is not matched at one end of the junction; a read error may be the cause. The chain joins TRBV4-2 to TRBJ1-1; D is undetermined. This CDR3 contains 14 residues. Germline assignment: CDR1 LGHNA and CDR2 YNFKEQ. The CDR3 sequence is CASSQDMMNAEAFF. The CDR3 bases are TGTGCCAGCAGCCAAGATATGATGAACGCTGAAGCTTTCTTT.

CDR3 DNA sequence: TGCAGTGCCGGTCGCCCGGGACTATCCACGAATACGCAGTATTTT. It codes for CSAGRPGLSTNTQYF. This chain connects TRBV20-1 to TRBJ2-3, with 7 bases identical to TRBD2. CDR3 length equals 15 residues. With 6 bases clipped from V and 7 bases from J, the junction kept 16 bases outside the gene matches. The V gene's germline CDR1 is DFQATT and CDR2 SNEGSKA (reference sequence).

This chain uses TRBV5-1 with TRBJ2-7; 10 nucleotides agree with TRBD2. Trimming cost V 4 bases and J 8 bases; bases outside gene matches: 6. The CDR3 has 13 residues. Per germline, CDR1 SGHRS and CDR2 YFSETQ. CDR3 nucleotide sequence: TGCGCCAGCAGCCAGCGGGAGGGAGTTAAGCAGTACTTC. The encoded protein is CASSQREGVKQYF.

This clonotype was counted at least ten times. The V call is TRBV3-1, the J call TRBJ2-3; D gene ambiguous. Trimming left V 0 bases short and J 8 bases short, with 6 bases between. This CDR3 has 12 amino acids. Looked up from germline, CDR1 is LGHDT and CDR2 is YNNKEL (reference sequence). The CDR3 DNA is TGTGCCAGCAGCCAAGATCGGGTTACGCAGTATTTT. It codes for CASSQDRVTQYF.

The CDR3 DNA follows: TGCAGTGTTAATATCGCCCGGGGCGATACGCAGTATTTT. It yields the protein CSVNIARGDTQYF. V usage is TRBV20-1 and J usage is TRBJ2-3; possibly TRBD1 or TRBD2 for D (5 bases each). V lost 7 bases to trimming and J lost 6 bases, with 17 bases between them. The length of the CDR3 is 13 residues. CDR1 is DFQATT, CDR2 SNEGSKA, per germline (reference sequence).

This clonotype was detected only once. The CDR3 nucleotides read TGTGCCAGCAGCTTTTTTCGAACTGAAGCTAACTATGGCTACACCTTC. This sequence encodes CASSFFRTEANYGYTF. V and J are TRBV7-9 and TRBJ1-2; D is unclear. The CDR3 has 16 amino acids. Germline V CDR1 and CDR2: SEHNR, FQNEAQ (reference sequence). The V gene lost 3 bases and the J gene lost 0 bases, with 14 bases spanning the gap.

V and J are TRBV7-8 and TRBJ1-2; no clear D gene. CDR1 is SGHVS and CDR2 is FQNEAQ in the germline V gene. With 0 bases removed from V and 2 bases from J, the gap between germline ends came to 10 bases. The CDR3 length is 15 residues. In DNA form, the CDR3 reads TGTGCCAGCAGCTTAGCGTCAGAGCGGAACTATGGCTACACCTTC. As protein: CASSLASERNYGYTF.

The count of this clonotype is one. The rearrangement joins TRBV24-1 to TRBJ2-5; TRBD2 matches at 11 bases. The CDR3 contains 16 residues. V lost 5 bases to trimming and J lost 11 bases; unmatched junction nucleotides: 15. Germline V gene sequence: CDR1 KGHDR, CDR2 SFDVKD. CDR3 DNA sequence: TGTGCCACCAGTGTGCTAGCGGGAGGACCCCGGGATGAGCAGTACTTC. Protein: CATSVLAGGPRDEQYF.

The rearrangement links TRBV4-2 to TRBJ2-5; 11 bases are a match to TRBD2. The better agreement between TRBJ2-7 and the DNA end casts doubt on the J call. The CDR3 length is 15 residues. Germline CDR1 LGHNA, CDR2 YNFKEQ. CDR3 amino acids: CASSLLAGGPSEQYF. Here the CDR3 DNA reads TGTGCCAGCAGTCTTTTAGCGGGAGGGCCCTCCGAGCAGTACTTC.

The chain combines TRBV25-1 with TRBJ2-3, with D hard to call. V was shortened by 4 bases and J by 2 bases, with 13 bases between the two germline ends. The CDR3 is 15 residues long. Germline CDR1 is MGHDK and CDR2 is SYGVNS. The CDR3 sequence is CASSVSRAHTDTQYF. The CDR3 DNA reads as TGTGCCAGCAGTGTTAGTAGGGCCCACACAGATACGCAGTATTTT.

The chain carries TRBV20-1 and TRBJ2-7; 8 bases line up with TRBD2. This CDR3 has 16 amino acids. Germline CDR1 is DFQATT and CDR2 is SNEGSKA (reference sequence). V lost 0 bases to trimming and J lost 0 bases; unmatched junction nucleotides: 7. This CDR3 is CSARDASGPPSYEQYF. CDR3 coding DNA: TGCAGTGCTAGAGATGCTAGCGGGCCTCCCTCCTACGAGCAGTACTTC.

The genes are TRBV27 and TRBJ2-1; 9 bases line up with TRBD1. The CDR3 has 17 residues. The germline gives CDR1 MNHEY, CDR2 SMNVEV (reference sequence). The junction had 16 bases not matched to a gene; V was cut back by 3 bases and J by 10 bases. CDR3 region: CASSLDQQGAFPYEQFF. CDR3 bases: TGTGCCAGCAGTTTGGACCAACAGGGGGCCTTTCCCTACGAGCAGTTCTTC.

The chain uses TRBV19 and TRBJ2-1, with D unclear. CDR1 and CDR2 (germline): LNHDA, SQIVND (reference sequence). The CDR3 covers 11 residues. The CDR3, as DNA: TGTGCGGTGGGTTCCTACAATGAGCAGTTCTTC. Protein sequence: CAVGSYNEQFF.

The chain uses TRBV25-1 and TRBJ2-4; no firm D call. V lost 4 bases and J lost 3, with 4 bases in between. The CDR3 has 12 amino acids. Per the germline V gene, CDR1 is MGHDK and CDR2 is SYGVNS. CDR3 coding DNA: TGTGCCAGCAGTGGACTCAAAAACATTCAGTACTTC. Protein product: CASSGLKNIQYF.

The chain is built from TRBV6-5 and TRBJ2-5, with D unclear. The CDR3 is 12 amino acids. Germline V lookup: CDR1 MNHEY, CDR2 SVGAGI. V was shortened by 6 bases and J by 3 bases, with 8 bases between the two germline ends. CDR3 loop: CASRDAKETQYF. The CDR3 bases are TGTGCCAGCAGGGACGCCAAAGAGACCCAGTACTTC.

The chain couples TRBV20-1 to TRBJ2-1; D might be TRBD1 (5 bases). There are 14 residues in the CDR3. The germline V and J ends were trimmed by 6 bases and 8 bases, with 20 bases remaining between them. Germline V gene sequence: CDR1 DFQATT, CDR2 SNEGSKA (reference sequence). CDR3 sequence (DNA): TGCAGTGCAAAGGCTCCCTTCTCCAGGGATGAGCAGTTCTTC. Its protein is CSAKAPFSRDEQFF.

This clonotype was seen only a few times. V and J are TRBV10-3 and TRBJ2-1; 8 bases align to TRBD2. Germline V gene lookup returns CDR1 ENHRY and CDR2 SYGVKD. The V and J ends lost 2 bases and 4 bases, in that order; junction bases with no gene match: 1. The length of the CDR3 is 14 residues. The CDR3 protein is CAISEPSGYNEQFF. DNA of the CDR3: TGTGCCATCAGTGAGCCTAGCGGGTACAATGAGCAGTTCTTC.

This chain's CDR3 is CASSQFKKPGSYEQYF. The CDR3 region has the DNA TGTGCCAGCAGCCAATTCAAAAAGCCGGGTTCCTACGAGCAGTACTTC. This chain links TRBV4-2 with TRBJ2-7; D call uncertain. Deletions cut 2 bases from V and 1 base from J, with 15 bases between. CDR3 size: 16 residues. Looked up from germline, CDR1 is LGHNA and CDR2 is YNFKEQ.

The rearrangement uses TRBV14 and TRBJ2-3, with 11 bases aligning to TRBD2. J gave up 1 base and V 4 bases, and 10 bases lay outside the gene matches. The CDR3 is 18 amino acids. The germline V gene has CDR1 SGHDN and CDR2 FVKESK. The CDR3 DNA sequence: TGTGCCAGCAGCCCCCGACTAGCGGGGTGGGTAGGCACAGATACGCAGTATTTT. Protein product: CASSPRLAGWVGTDTQYF.

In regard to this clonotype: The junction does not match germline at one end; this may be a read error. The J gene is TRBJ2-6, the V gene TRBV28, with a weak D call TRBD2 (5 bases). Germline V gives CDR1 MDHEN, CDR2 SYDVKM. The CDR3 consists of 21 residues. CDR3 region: CASSLKVGRGSHGSGANVLTF. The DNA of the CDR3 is TGTGCCAGCAGTCTCAAGGTTGGGCGCGGGTCTCACGGTTCTGGAGCCAACGTCCTGACTTTC.

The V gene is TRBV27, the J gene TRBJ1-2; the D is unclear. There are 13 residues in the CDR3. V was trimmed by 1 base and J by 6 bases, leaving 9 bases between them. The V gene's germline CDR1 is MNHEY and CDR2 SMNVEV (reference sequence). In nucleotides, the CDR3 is TGTGCCAGCAGTTTATGGGTCGGAGATGGCTACACCTTC. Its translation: CASSLWVGDGYTF.

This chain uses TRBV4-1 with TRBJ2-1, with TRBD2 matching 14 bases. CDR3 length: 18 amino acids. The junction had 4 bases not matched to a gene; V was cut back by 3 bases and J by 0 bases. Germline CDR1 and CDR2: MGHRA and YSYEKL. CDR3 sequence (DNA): TGCGCCAGCAGCCACTGGACTAGCGGGGGGAGCTCCTACAATGAGCAGTTCTTC. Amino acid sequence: CASSHWTSGGSSYNEQFF.

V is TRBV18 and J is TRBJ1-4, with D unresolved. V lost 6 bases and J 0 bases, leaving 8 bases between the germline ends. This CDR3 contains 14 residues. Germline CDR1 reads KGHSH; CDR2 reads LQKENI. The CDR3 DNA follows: TGTGCCAGCTCGGGATCGGCAACTAATGAAAAACTGTTTTTT. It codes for CASSGSATNEKLFF.

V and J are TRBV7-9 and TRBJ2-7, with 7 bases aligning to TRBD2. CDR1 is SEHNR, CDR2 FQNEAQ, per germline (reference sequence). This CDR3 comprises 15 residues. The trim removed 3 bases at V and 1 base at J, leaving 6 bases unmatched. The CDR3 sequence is CASSLEGGPSYEQYF. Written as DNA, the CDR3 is TGTGCCAGCAGCTTGGAGGGAGGGCCTTCCTACGAGCAGTACTTC.

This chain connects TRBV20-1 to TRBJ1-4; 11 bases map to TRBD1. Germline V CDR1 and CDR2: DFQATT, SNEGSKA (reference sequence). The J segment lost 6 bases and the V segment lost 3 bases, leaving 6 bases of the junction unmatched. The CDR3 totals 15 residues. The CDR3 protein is CSASPGTGGHEKLFF. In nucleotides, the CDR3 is TGCAGTGCTAGCCCCGGGACAGGGGGGCATGAAAAACTGTTTTTT.

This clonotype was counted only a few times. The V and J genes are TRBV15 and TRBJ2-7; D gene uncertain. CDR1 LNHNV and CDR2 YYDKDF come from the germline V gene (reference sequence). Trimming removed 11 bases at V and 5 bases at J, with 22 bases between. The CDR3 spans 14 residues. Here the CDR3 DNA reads TGTGCCGCGTTTTTCAAGGAAAGGGAAAACGAGCAGTACTTC. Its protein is CAAFFKERENEQYF.

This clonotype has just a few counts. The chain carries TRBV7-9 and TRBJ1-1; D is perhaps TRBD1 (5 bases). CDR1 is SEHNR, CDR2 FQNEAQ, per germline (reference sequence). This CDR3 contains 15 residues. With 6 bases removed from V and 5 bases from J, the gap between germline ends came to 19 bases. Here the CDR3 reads CASSYYESWGTEAFF. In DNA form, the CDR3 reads TGTGCCAGCAGTTACTATGAATCTTGGGGGACTGAAGCTTTCTTT.

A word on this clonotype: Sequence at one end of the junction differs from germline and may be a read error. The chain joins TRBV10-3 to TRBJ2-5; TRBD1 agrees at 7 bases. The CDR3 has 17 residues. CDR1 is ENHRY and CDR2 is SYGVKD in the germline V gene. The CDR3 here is CAISESGADRAQETQYF. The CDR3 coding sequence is TGTGCCATCAGTGAGTCAGGGGCAGACAGGGCCCAAGAGACCCAGTATTTC.

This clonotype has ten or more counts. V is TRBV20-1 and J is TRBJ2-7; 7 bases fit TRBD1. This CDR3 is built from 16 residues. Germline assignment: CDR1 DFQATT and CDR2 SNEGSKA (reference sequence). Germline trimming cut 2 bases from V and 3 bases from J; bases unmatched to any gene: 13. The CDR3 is CSARNFDREGIYEQYF. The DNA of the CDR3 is TGCAGTGCTAGAAACTTCGACAGGGAAGGTATCTACGAGCAGTACTTC.